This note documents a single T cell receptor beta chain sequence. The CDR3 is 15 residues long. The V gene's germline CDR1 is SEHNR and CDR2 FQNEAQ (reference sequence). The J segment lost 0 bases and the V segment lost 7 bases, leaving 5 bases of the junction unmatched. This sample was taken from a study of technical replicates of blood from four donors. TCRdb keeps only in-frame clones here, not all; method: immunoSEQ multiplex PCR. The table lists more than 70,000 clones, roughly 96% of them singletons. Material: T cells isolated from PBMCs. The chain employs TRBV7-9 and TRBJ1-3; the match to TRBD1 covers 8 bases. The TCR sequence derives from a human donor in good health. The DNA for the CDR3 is TGTGCCAGCAACATCGGACAGGGCTCTGGAAACACCATATATTTT. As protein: CASNIGQGSGNTIYF.